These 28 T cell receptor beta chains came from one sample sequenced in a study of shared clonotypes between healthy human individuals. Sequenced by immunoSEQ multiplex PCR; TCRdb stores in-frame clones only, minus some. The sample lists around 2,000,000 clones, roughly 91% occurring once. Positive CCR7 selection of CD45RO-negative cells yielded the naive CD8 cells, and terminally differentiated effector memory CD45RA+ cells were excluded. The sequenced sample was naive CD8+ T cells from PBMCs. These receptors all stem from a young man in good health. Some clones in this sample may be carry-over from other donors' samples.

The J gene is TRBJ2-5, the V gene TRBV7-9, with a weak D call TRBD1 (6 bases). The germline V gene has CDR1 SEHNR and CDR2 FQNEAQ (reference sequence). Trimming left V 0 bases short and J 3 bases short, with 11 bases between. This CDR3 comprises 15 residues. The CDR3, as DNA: TGTGCCAGCAGCTTAGCGTCGACAGGTGAAGAGACCCAGTACTTC. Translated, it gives CASSLASTGEETQYF.

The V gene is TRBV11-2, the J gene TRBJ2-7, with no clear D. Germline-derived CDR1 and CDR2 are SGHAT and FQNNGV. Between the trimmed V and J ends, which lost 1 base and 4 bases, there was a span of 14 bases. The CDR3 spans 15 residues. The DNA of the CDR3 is TGTGCCAGCAGCTTAGCGCCCCATGAGTCATACGAGCAGTACTTC. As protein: CASSLAPHESYEQYF.

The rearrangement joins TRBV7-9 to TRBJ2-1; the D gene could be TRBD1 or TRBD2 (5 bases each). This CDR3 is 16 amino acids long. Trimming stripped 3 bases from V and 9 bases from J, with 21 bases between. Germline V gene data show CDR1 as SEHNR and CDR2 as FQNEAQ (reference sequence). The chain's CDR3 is CASSFFGLGTPGEQFF. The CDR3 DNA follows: TGTGCCAGCAGCTTCTTCGGGTTGGGGACCCCGGGTGAGCAGTTCTTC.

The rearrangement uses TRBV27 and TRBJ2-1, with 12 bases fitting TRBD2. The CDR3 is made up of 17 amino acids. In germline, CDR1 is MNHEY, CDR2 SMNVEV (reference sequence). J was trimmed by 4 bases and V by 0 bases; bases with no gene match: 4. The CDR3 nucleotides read TGTGCCAGCAGTTTATCCGGCGGACTAGCGGGATACAATGAGCAGTTCTTC. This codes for CASSLSGGLAGYNEQFF.

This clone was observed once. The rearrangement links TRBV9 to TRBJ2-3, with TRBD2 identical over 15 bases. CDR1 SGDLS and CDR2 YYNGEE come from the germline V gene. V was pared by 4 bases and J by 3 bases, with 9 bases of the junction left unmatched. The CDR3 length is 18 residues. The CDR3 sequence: CASSPPGTSGGITDTQYF. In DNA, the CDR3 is TGTGCCAGCAGCCCCCCCGGGACTAGCGGGGGGATAACAGATACGCAGTATTTT.

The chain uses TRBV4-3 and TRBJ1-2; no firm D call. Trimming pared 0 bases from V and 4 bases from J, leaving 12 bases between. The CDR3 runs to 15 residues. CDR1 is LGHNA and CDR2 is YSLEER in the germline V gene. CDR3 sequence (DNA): TGCGCCAGCAGCCAAGATATAGTTGGGTTCTATGGCTACACCTTC. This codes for CASSQDIVGFYGYTF.

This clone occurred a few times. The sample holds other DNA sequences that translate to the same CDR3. CDR3 sequence reads: CASSVAEGEAFF. CDR3 nucleotide sequence: TGTGCCAGCAGCGTAGCGGAGGGGGAAGCTTTCTTT. The chain recombines TRBV9 with TRBJ1-1; D may be TRBD1 (5 bases). V gave up 0 bases and J gave up 8 bases, with 8 bases separating them. This CDR3 contains 12 residues. Germline V gives CDR1 SGDLS, CDR2 YYNGEE.

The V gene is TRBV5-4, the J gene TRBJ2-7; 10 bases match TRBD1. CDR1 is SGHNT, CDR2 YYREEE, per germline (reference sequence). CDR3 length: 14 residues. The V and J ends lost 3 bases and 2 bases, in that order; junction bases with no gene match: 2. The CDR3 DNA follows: TGTGCCAGCAGCTGGGACAGGGGAGCCTACGAGCAGTACTTC. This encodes CASSWDRGAYEQYF.

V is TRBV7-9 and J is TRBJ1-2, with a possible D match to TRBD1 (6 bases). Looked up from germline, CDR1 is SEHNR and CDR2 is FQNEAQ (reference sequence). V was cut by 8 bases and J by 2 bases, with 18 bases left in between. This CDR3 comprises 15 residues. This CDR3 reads CASRVAGGPNYGYTF. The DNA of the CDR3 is TGTGCCAGCCGGGTGGCTGGGGGCCCCAACTATGGCTACACCTTC.

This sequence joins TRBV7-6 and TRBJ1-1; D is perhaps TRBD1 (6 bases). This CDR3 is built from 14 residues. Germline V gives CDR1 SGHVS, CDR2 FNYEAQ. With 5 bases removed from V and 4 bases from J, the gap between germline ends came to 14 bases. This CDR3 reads CASSVLQGTTEAFF. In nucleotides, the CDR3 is TGTGCCAGCAGCGTCCTCCAGGGGACCACTGAAGCTTTCTTT.

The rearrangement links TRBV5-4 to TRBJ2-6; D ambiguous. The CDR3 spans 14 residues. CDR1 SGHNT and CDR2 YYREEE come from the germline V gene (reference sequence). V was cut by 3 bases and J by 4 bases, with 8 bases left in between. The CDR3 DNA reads TGTGCCAGCAGCTGGGGTAGGGGGGCCAACGTCCTGACTTTC. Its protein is CASSWGRGANVLTF. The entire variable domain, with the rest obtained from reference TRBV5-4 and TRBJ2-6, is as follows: ETGVTQSPTHLIKTRGQQVTLRCSSQSGHNTVSWYQQALGQGPQFIFQYYREEENGRGNFPPRFSGLQFPNYSSELNVNALELDDSALYLCASSWGRGANVLTFGAGSRLTVL.

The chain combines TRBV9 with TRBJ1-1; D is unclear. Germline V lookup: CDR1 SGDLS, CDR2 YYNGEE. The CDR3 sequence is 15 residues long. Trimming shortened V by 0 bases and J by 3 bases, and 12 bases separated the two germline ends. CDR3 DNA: TGTGCCAGCAGCGTAGAGGCAGGCGGTGACACTGAAGCTTTCTTT. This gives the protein CASSVEAGGDTEAFF.

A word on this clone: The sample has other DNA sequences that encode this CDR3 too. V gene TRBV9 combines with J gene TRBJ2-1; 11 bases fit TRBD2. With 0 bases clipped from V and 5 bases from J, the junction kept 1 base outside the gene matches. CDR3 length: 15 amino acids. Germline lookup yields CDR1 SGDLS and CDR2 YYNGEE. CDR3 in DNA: TGTGCCAGCAGCGTAGTAGCGGGAGGGCACAATGAGCAGTTCTTC. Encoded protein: CASSVVAGGHNEQFF.

The CDR3 DNA sequence: TGTGCCAGCAGCTTAGCTAGTGACAGGGACTATGGCTACACCTTC. Translation: CASSLASDRDYGYTF. The chain combines TRBV7-9 with TRBJ1-2; 7 bases are a match to TRBD1. This CDR3 is built from 15 residues. V was pared by 0 bases and J by 3 bases, with 4 bases of the junction left unmatched. The V gene's germline CDR1 is SEHNR and CDR2 FQNEAQ (reference sequence).

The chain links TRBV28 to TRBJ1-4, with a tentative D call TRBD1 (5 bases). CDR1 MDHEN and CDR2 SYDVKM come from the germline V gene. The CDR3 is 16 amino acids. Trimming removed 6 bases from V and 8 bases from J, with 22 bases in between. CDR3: CASRARVGDPPEKLFF. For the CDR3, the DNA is TGTGCCAGCAGGGCGCGGGTAGGGGATCCCCCGGAAAAACTGTTTTTT.

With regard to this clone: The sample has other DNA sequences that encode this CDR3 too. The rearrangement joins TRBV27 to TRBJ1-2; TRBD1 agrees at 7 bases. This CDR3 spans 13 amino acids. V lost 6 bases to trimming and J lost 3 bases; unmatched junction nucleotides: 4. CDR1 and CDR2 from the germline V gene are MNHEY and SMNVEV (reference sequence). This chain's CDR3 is CASSFDRDYGYTF. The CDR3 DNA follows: TGTGCCAGCAGCTTTGACAGGGACTATGGCTACACCTTC.

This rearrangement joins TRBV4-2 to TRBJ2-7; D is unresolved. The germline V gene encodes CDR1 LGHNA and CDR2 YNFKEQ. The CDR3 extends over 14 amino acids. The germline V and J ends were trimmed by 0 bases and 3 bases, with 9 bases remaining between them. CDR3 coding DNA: TGTGCCAGCAGCCAAGATCGGGCGGACTACGAGCAGTACTTC. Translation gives CASSQDRADYEQYF.

The chain's CDR3 is CSVEDRSETEAFF. CDR3 DNA: TGCAGCGTTGAAGATCGTTCCGAGACAGAAGCTTTCTTT. The chain joins TRBV29-1 to TRBJ1-1; D is unclear. There are 13 residues in the CDR3. The germline gives CDR1 SQVTM, CDR2 ANQGSEA. The germline V and J ends were trimmed by 0 bases and 8 bases, with 13 bases remaining between them.

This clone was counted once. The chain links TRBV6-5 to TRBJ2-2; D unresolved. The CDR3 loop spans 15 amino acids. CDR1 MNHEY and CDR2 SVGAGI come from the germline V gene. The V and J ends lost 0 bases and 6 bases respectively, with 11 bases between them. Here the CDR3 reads CASSYSNDGAGELFF. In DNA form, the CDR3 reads TGTGCCAGCAGTTACTCGAATGATGGGGCCGGGGAGCTGTTTTTT.

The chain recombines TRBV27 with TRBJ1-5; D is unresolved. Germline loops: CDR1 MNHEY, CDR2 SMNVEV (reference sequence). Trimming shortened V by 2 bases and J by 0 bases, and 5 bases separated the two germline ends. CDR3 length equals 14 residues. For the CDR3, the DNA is TGTGCCAGCAGTTTACAAGATAGCAATCAGCCCCAGCATTTT. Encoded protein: CASSLQDSNQPQHF.

CDR3 bases: TGTGCCAGCGGCAGACTCCGGGACAGGGTACAAGATACGCAGTATTTT. It encodes CASGRLRDRVQDTQYF. This chain joins TRBV2 and TRBJ2-3; 9 bases fit TRBD1. Germline trimming cut 8 bases from V and 5 bases from J; bases unmatched to any gene: 14. The CDR3 is 16 residues long. Germline V gene data show CDR1 as SNHLY and CDR2 as FYNNEI.

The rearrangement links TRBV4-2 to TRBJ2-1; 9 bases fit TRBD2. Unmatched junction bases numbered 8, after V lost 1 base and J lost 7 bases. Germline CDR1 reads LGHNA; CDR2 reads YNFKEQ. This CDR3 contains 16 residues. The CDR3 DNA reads TGTGCCAGCAGCCAAGGATCGGGACTAGCTGTGAATGAGCAGTTCTTC. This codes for CASSQGSGLAVNEQFF.

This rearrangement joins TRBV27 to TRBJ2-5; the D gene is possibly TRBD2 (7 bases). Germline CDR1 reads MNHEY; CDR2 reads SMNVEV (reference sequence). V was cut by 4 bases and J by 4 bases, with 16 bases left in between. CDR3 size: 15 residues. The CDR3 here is CASSSGASGRETQYF. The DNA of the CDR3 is TGTGCCAGCAGTTCGGGGGCTAGCGGTCGAGAGACCCAGTACTTC.

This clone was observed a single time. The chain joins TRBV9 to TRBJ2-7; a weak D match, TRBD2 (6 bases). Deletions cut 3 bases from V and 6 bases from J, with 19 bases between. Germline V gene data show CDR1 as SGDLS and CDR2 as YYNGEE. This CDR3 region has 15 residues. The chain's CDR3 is CASSAEGLPPSEQYF. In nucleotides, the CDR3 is TGTGCCAGCAGCGCCGAGGGACTGCCCCCATCCGAGCAGTACTTC.

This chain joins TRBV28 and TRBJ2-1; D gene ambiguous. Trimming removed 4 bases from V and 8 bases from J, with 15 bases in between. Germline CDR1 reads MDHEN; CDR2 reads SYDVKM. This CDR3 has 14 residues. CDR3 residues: CASSSFPSGDEQFF. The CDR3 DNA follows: TGTGCCAGCAGTTCGTTTCCGTCGGGCGATGAGCAGTTCTTC.

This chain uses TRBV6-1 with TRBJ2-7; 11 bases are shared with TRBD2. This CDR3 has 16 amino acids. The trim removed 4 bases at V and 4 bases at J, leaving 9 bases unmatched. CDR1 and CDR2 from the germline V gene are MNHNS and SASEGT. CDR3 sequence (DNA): TGTGCCAGCAGTGTAGTAACTAGCGGGAGAGGTTACGAGCAGTACTTC. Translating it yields CASSVVTSGRGYEQYF.

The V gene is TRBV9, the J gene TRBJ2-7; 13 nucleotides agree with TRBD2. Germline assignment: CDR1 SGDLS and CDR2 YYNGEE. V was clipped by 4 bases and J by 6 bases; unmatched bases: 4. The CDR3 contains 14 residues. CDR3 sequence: CASSPLAGGLEQYF. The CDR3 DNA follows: TGTGCCAGCAGCCCACTAGCGGGAGGGCTCGAGCAGTACTTC.

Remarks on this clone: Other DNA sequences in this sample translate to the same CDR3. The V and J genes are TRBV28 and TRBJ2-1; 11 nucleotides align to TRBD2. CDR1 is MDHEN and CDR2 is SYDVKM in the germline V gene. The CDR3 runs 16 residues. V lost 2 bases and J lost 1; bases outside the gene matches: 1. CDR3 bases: TGTGCCAGCAGTTTACTAGCGGGAGGTTCCTACAATGAGCAGTTCTTC. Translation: CASSLLAGGSYNEQFF.